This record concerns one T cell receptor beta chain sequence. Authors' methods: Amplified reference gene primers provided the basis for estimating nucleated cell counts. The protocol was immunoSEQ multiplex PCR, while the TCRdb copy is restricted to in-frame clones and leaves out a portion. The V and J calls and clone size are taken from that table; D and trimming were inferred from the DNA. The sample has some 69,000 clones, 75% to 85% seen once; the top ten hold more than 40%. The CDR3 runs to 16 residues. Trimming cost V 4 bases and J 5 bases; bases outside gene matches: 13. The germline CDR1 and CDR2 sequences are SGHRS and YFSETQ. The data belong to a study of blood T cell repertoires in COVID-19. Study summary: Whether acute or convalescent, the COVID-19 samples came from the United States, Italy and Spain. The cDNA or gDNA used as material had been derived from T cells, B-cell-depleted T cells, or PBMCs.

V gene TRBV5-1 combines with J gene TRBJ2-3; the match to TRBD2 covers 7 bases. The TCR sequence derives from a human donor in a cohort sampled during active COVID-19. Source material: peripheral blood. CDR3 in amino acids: CASSLWQAGRGDTQYF. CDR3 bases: TGCGCCAGCAGCCTTTGGCAAGCGGGACGGGGAGATACGCAGTATTTT.